Shown below are 28 T cell receptor beta chains from a single sample sequenced in a study of T cell repertoires in cytomegalovirus infection (dated by TCRdb to about 2019). Instrument used: Illumina HiSeq 1500. Clones were called with MiXCR by TCRdb after fastp trimmed the public reads at Q25, and only in-frame beta chains were retained. Merged by CDR3 protein, the rows form single entries marked with the most common genes and DNA. The sample table holds fewer than 250,000 distinct CDR3 sequences, of which over 9% were seen once. The ten largest account for 1.5% to 2% of the sample. Sequencing was done on a sample of PBMCs. These receptors all come from a human donor in good health (CMV status not recorded). Some clones in this sample may be carry-over from other donors' samples.

This clonotype appeared many times. This chain uses TRBV7-2 with TRBJ1-6; weak D call: TRBD1 (5 bases). Trimming stripped 1 base from V and 11 bases from J, with 12 bases between. The CDR3 totals 14 residues. CDR1 is SGHTA and CDR2 is FQGNSA in the germline V gene. CDR3 sequence reads: CASSLGQGSAPLHF. DNA of the CDR3: TGTGCCAGCAGCTTAGGGCAGGGAAGCGCACCCCTCCACTTT.

The chain has TRBV14 and TRBJ2-1; D may correspond to TRBD1 or TRBD2 (5 bases each). V lost 0 bases to trimming and J lost 2 bases, with 8 bases between them. The CDR3 has 15 residues. Germline values: CDR1 SGHDN, CDR2 FVKESK. The DNA of the CDR3 is TGTGCCAGCAGCCAAGACGGGGCCGCCTACAATGAGCAGTTCTTC. Translating it yields CASSQDGAAYNEQFF.

This chain connects TRBV14 to TRBJ1-2; 8 bases line up with TRBD1. Germline-derived CDR1 and CDR2 are SGHDN and FVKESK. J was trimmed by 5 bases and V by 4 bases; bases with no gene match: 9. The CDR3 consists of 15 residues. CDR3 protein: CASSRYGQGKYGYTF. The CDR3 DNA reads as TGTGCCAGCAGCCGGTACGGACAGGGAAAATATGGCTACACCTTC.

The CDR3 DNA reads as TGCGCCAGCAGCTTGGAGAGCGGTGAGCAGTTCTTC. It encodes CASSLESGEQFF. The rearrangement links TRBV5-1 to TRBJ2-1; the D gene is possibly TRBD2 (5 bases). The germline V gene encodes CDR1 SGHRS and CDR2 YFSETQ. The CDR3 is 12 amino acids. Trimming took 0 bases from V and 9 from J, leaving 7 bases between them.

This clonotype was picked up many times. This rearrangement joins TRBV7-2 to TRBJ2-3; perhaps D is TRBD1 or TRBD2 (5 bases each). The CDR3 is 16 amino acids. Trimming cost V 5 bases and J 8 bases, with 23 bases left between them. CDR1 and CDR2 from the germline V gene are SGHTA and FQGNSA. CDR3 region: CASSAPGRPDSSTQYF. Here the CDR3 DNA reads TGTGCCAGCAGCGCACCGGGACGGCCTGATAGTAGTACGCAGTATTTT.

The chain couples TRBV7-9 to TRBJ2-1, with D unclear. Trimming cost V 5 bases and J 0 bases, with 14 bases left between them. This CDR3 contains 16 residues. The germline CDR1 and CDR2 sequences are SEHNR and FQNEAQ (reference sequence). The CDR3 DNA follows: TGTGCCAGCAGCCCGCAGGCCTCAAGCTCCTACAATGAGCAGTTCTTC. This gives the protein CASSPQASSSYNEQFF.

As regards this clonotype: One junction end does not reproduce the germline sequence, and a read error may be involved. The chain's CDR3 is CASSQGALAGRLYEQYF. The CDR3 DNA is TGTGCCAGCAGCCAAGGCGCTCTAGCGGGCAGACTCTACGAGCAGTACTTC. The genes are TRBV4-1 and TRBJ2-7, with TRBD2 identical over 8 bases. CDR3 length equals 17 residues. Germline CDR1 is MGHRA and CDR2 is YSYEKL.

This clonotype was seen only a few times. This chain connects TRBV19 to TRBJ1-1; 10 nucleotides agree with TRBD1. Per the germline V gene, CDR1 is LNHDA and CDR2 is SQIVND (reference sequence). The CDR3 is 16 residues long. V lost 6 bases and J lost 0; bases outside the gene matches: 7. CDR3: CASSPDRGRMNTEAFF. The CDR3 region has the DNA TGTGCCAGTAGCCCGGACAGGGGGAGAATGAACACTGAAGCTTTCTTT.

The chain couples TRBV2 to TRBJ2-2; possibly TRBD2 for D (7 bases). The CDR3 runs to 17 residues. Germline assignment: CDR1 SNHLY and CDR2 FYNNEI. Trimming stripped 6 bases from V and 4 bases from J, with 21 bases between. The CDR3 nucleotides read TGTGCCAGCAGATACTCCCGCGGGGGCGATAGCACCGGGGAGCTGTTTTTT. The encoded protein is CASRYSRGGDSTGELFF.

In its sample, this clonotype was seen many times. J is TRBJ2-7 and V is TRBV7-2; the D is unclear. Germline V gene data show CDR1 as SGHTA and CDR2 as FQGNSA. The CDR3 is 13 amino acids. V gave up 5 bases and J gave up 1 base, with 9 bases separating them. CDR3 in DNA: TGTGCCAGCAGCCCCACAGTTTCCTACGAGCAGTACTTC. This gives the protein CASSPTVSYEQYF.

The chain couples TRBV7-3 to TRBJ2-7; D not resolved. Looked up from germline, CDR1 is SGHTA and CDR2 is FQGTGA. The CDR3 totals 15 residues. Trimming took off 2 bases at V and 0 bases at J, with 11 bases between the two ends. CDR3 protein: CASSLGVGSSYEQYF. The CDR3 DNA reads TGTGCCAGCAGCTTAGGCGTGGGAAGCTCCTACGAGCAGTACTTC.

The sample holds many counts of this clonotype. The chain links TRBV2 to TRBJ1-2; TRBD1 aligns across 10 bases. The junction had 7 bases not matched to a gene; V was cut back by 8 bases and J by 7 bases. CDR3 length equals 13 residues. CDR1 is SNHLY, CDR2 FYNNEI, per germline. The CDR3 DNA follows: TGTGCCAGCGTCCGGGACAGGGGTCCTGGCTACACCTTC. It is translated as CASVRDRGPGYTF.

This clonotype occurred once. The chain carries TRBV18 and TRBJ1-4; 11 bases fit TRBD1. This CDR3 has 15 amino acids. Germline lookup yields CDR1 KGHSH and CDR2 LQKENI. Trimming removed 6 bases from V and 5 bases from J; junction bases left unmatched: 5. DNA of the CDR3: TGTGCCAGCTCGCCTGGACAGGGGGCGAATGAAAAACTGTTTTTT. Translated, it gives CASSPGQGANEKLFF. Full variable domain (outside the CDR3, taken from reference TRBV18 and TRBJ1-4): NAGVMQNPRHLVRRRGQEARLRCSPMKGHSHVYWYRQLPEEGLKFMVYLQKENIIDESGMPKERFSAEFPKEGPSILRIQQVVRGDSAAYFCASSPGQGANEKLFFGSGTQLSVL.

This clonotype was seen ten or more times. This rearrangement joins TRBV7-2 to TRBJ2-7; D perhaps matches TRBD2 (5 bases). The length of the CDR3 is 12 residues. CDR1 and CDR2 from the germline V gene are SGHTA and FQGNSA. Trimming removed 5 bases from V and 7 bases from J, with 12 bases in between. CDR3 amino acids: CASSLSRGEQYF. CDR3 DNA sequence: TGTGCCAGCAGCCTCTCGAGAGGGGAGCAGTACTTC.

V usage is TRBV19 and J usage is TRBJ2-5; no clear D gene. Germline V gives CDR1 LNHDA, CDR2 SQIVND (reference sequence). The CDR3 runs 13 residues. V shed 4 bases and J shed 4 bases, with 10 bases lying between them. The CDR3 is CASSTLLLETQYF. In DNA form, the CDR3 reads TGTGCCAGTAGTACCCTACTTCTAGAGACCCAGTACTTC.

The chain links TRBV11-1 to TRBJ2-7, with D maybe TRBD1 (5 bases). The CDR3 consists of 13 residues. Trimming removed 6 bases at V and 1 base at J, with 10 bases between. Germline CDR1 is SGHAT and CDR2 is FQDESV (reference sequence). CDR3 DNA sequence: TGTGCCAGCAGTCGACAGAGATCCTACGAGCAGTACTTC. Translated: CASSRQRSYEQYF.

Ten or more counts support this clonotype. The V call is TRBV5-1, the J call TRBJ2-7, with a weak D call TRBD1 (6 bases). Germline CDR1 SGHRS, CDR2 YFSETQ. This CDR3 comprises 13 residues. With 5 bases removed from V and 4 bases from J, the gap between germline ends came to 13 bases. CDR3 region: CASSSQGLYEQYF. CDR3 sequence (DNA): TGCGCCAGCAGTTCACAGGGCTTATACGAGCAGTACTTC.

This clonotype was seen at least ten times. This chain connects TRBV4-2 to TRBJ2-5; no definite D call. The germline CDR1 and CDR2 sequences are LGHNA and YNFKEQ. With 1 base removed from V and 5 bases from J, the gap between germline ends came to 11 bases. The CDR3 covers 14 residues. CDR3 loop: CASSQVGTSETQYF. The CDR3 coding sequence is TGTGCCAGCAGCCAAGTTGGAACATCGGAGACCCAGTACTTC.

This chain's CDR3 is CASSLRGAETQYF. The CDR3 region has the DNA TGTGCCAGCAGCTTGAGGGGCGCGGAGACCCAGTACTTC. The chain employs TRBV5-4 and TRBJ2-5; a possible D gene is TRBD1 (5 bases). The CDR3 runs to 13 residues. V was pared by 1 base and J by 5 bases, with 9 bases between. The germline V gene has CDR1 SGHNT and CDR2 YYREEE (reference sequence).

Ten or more counts support this clonotype. V and J are TRBV7-2 and TRBJ2-5; the D gene is possibly TRBD2 (6 bases). This CDR3 contains 13 residues. The germline CDR1 and CDR2 sequences are SGHTA and FQGNSA. The V end lost 5 bases, the J end lost 7 bases, and 14 bases lay between the germline ends. The chain's CDR3 is CASSRGLRGTQYF. CDR3 coding DNA: TGTGCCAGCAGCCGGGGACTTCGGGGGACCCAGTACTTC.

This clonotype was observed a handful of times. This chain links TRBV11-1 with TRBJ2-5, with D perhaps TRBD1 (5 bases). The CDR3 is 13 residues long. Germline V gene sequence: CDR1 SGHAT, CDR2 FQDESV (reference sequence). Trimming removed 10 bases from V and 0 bases from J, with 12 bases in between. DNA of the CDR3: TGTGCCACCGCCACAGGAAACCAAGAGACCCAGTACTTC. Its translation: CATATGNQETQYF.

This clonotype was found many times. The chain has TRBV19 and TRBJ2-2, with 8 bases that match TRBD1. The J segment lost 4 bases and the V segment lost 2 bases, leaving 3 bases of the junction unmatched. The germline V gene encodes CDR1 LNHDA and CDR2 SQIVND (reference sequence). The CDR3 contains 15 residues. Here the CDR3 DNA reads TGTGCCAGTAGTATACGGACAGGGACCACCGGGGAGCTGTTTTTT. Translated, it gives CASSIRTGTTGELFF.

V and J are TRBV20-1 and TRBJ1-6; tentatively, D is TRBD1 (6 bases). CDR3 length: 15 amino acids. V lost 0 bases to trimming and J lost 10 bases, with 16 bases between them. Germline CDR1 DFQATT, CDR2 SNEGSKA (reference sequence). CDR3 coding DNA: TGCAGTGCTAGAGAGATCCGGGGGCAGGGATCACCCCTCCACTTT. Translating gives CSAREIRGQGSPLHF.

This clonotype has a count of ten or more. The chain is built from TRBV7-6 and TRBJ2-1; 9 bases are shared with TRBD2. V lost 4 bases, J lost 9 bases, and 10 bases stayed unmatched. This CDR3 has 15 amino acids. CDR1 is SGHVS, CDR2 FNYEAQ, per germline. CDR3 protein: CASSSRTSEDAEQFF. DNA for the CDR3: TGTGCCAGCAGCTCAAGGACTAGCGAAGATGCTGAGCAGTTCTTC. Supplemented by reference TRBV7-6 and TRBJ2-1, the full variable domain reads GAGVSQSPRYKVTKRGQDVALRCDPISGHVSLYWYRQALGQGPEFLTYFNYEAQQDKSGLPNDRFSAERPEGSISTLTIQRTEQRDSAMYRCASSSRTSEDAEQFFGPGTRLTVL.

This clonotype was recorded once. V usage is TRBV5-1 and J usage is TRBJ1-2; D gene unclear. This CDR3 region has 14 residues. Between the trimmed V and J ends, which lost 1 base and 8 bases, there was a span of 15 bases. CDR1 is SGHRS, CDR2 YFSETQ, per germline. CDR3 nucleotide sequence: TGCGCCAGCAGCTTGCCTGGGGTCCGTGGGGGCTACACCTTC. The encoded protein is CASSLPGVRGGYTF.

The sample holds many counts of this clonotype. The chain employs TRBV7-2 and TRBJ1-1, with 7 bases matching TRBD1. Per germline, CDR1 SGHTA and CDR2 FQGNSA. V was clipped by 8 bases and J by 4 bases; unmatched bases: 10. CDR3 length: 14 residues. The DNA of the CDR3 is TGTGCCAGCTTCCGGAACAGGGGAGGCACTGAAGCTTTCTTT. This codes for CASFRNRGGTEAFF.

This clonotype came up many times. The genes are TRBV7-8 and TRBJ1-6, with 7 bases aligning to TRBD1. This CDR3 comprises 14 residues. With 5 bases clipped from V and 10 bases from J, the junction kept 8 bases outside the gene matches. The germline CDR1 and CDR2 sequences are SGHVS and FQNEAQ. The CDR3 DNA follows: TGTGCCAGCAGCACGACGCGACAGGGATCACCCCTCCACTTT. It yields the protein CASSTTRQGSPLHF.

This clonotype was recorded at least ten times. The chain employs TRBV6-1 and TRBJ1-5; 8 bases are shared with TRBD1. This CDR3 is built from 14 residues. CDR1 is MNHNS and CDR2 is SASEGT in the germline V gene. Losses at the gene ends were 7 bases for V and 2 bases for J; bases not matched to a gene: 4. This CDR3 reads CASILGQGNQPQHF. CDR3 in DNA: TGTGCCAGCATTCTGGGACAGGGCAATCAGCCCCAGCATTTT.